Listed here are 21 T cell receptor beta chains from one sample, sequenced in a study of cytomegalovirus exposure and HLA in healthy donors. The table came from immunoSEQ multiplex PCR; TCRdb's copy has only in-frame clones and leaves some out. Of some 180,000 clones in the sample, around nine tenths were seen once. Sequencing input: PBMCs. The receptor set was obtained from a man younger than 40 in good health and CMV-seropositive.

The V and J genes are TRBV19 and TRBJ1-5, with D unclear. CDR1 and CDR2 (germline): LNHDA, SQIVND (reference sequence). Trimming left V 4 bases short and J 4 bases short, with 11 bases between. The CDR3 has 14 residues. The CDR3 DNA sequence: TGTGCCAGTAGTAGAGGAATCGGGAATCAGCCCCAGCATTTT. Its protein is CASSRGIGNQPQHF.

This chain uses TRBV19 with TRBJ1-4; D ambiguous. Germline CDR1 and CDR2: LNHDA and SQIVND (reference sequence). CDR3 length equals 12 residues. Trimming cost V 5 bases and J 13 bases, with 14 bases left between them. The CDR3, as DNA: TGTGCCAGTAGTGATAAAAGCTGGAGACTGTTTTTT. Protein sequence: CASSDKSWRLFF.

The rearrangement joins TRBV4-3 to TRBJ2-7; D gene uncertain. Trimming pared 0 bases from V and 4 bases from J, leaving 10 bases between. CDR3 length: 14 residues. Germline V CDR1 and CDR2: LGHNA, YSLEER. The CDR3 nucleotides are TGCGCCAGCAGCCAAGATACTTTCCGATACGAGCAGTACTTC. It encodes CASSQDTFRYEQYF.

On this clone itself: At one end, the junction sequence differs from germline, possibly due to a read error. The rearrangement uses TRBV7-7 and TRBJ2-1; TRBD2 aligns across 7 bases. CDR1 and CDR2 (germline): SSHAT, FNYEAQ (reference sequence). The CDR3 extends over 16 amino acids. This CDR3 is CASSLAGPASNNEQFF. The CDR3 region has the DNA TGTGCTAGCAGCTTAGCGGGCCCAGCCTCAAACAATGAGCAGTTCTTC.

The rearrangement joins TRBV6-1 to TRBJ2-2, with unresolved D. V lost 2 bases to trimming and J lost 1 base, with 8 bases between them. Germline V gene data show CDR1 as MNHNS and CDR2 as SASEGT. There are 15 residues in the CDR3. The CDR3 bases are TGTGCCAGCAGTGAATTCGGCAGGAACACCGGGGAGCTGTTTTTT. Residues: CASSEFGRNTGELFF.

V gene TRBV10-3 combines with J gene TRBJ2-1; 7 bases map to TRBD1. Germline V gene sequence: CDR1 ENHRY, CDR2 SYGVKD. Trimming removed 4 bases from V and 0 bases from J; junction bases left unmatched: 0. This CDR3 comprises 14 residues. The CDR3 here is CAISGQGSYNEQFF. For the CDR3, the DNA is TGTGCCATCAGTGGACAGGGCTCCTACAATGAGCAGTTCTTC.

The chain couples TRBV29-1 to TRBJ1-1, with a weak D call TRBD1 (5 bases). The V gene's germline CDR1 is SQVTM and CDR2 ANQGSEA. The CDR3 length is 11 residues. Between the trimmed V and J ends, which lost 8 bases and 5 bases, there was a span of 12 bases. The CDR3 DNA follows: TGCAGCCTAATAGAGGGGACTGAAGCTTTCTTT. Translating gives CSLIEGTEAFF. Supplemented by reference TRBV29-1 and TRBJ1-1, the full variable domain reads SAVISQKPSRDICQRGTSLTIQCQVDSQVTMMFWYRQQPGQSLTLIATANQGSEATYESGFVIDKFPISRPNLTFSTLTVSNMSPEDSSIYLCSLIEGTEAFFGQGTRLTVV.

The chain has TRBV6-6 and TRBJ2-2; TRBD2 agrees at 7 bases. The trim removed 8 bases at V and 7 bases at J, leaving 13 bases unmatched. Germline V lookup: CDR1 MNHNY, CDR2 SVGAGI (reference sequence). The CDR3 is 15 amino acids. This chain's CDR3 is CASSPVSTGGGELFF. CDR3 DNA: TGTGCCAGCTCCCCCGTCTCCACGGGGGGCGGGGAGCTGTTTTTT.

The chain couples TRBV5-4 to TRBJ1-2; TRBD1 agrees at 8 bases. The CDR3 totals 14 residues. Per the germline V gene, CDR1 is SGHNT and CDR2 is YYREEE (reference sequence). J lost 2 bases, V lost 5 bases, and 5 bases had no gene match. The CDR3 loop is CASRPRQGNYGYTF. The CDR3 bases are TGTGCCAGCAGACCCCGACAGGGGAACTATGGCTACACCTTC. The full variable domain, in which reference TRBV5-4 and TRBJ1-2 provide the parts outside the CDR3, is ETGVTQSPTHLIKTRGQQVTLRCSSQSGHNTVSWYQQALGQGPQFIFQYYREEENGRGNFPPRFSGLQFPNYSSELNVNALELDDSALYLCASRPRQGNYGYTFGSGTRLTVV.

This sequence joins TRBV13 and TRBJ2-2, with TRBD2 as a possible D gene (6 bases). Between the trimmed V and J ends, which lost 1 base and 3 bases, there was a span of 9 bases. CDR3 length: 15 amino acids. The germline gives CDR1 PRHDT, CDR2 FYEKMQ (reference sequence). CDR3 sequence: CASSLDGGYTGELFF. DNA of the CDR3: TGTGCCAGCAGCTTAGACGGGGGATACACCGGGGAGCTGTTTTTT. The full variable domain, in which reference TRBV13 and TRBJ2-2 provide the parts outside the CDR3, is AAGVIQSPRHLIKEKRETATLKCYPIPRHDTVYWYQQGPGQDPQFLISFYEKMQSDKGSIPDRFSAQQFSDYHSELNMSSLELGDSALYFCASSLDGGYTGELFFGEGSRLTVL.

The CDR3 DNA follows: TGTGCCAGCAGAGAAACGAACACCGGGGAGCTGTTTTTT. This translates into CASRETNTGELFF. J is TRBJ2-2 and V is TRBV11-2, with D uncertain. Trimming took off 6 bases at V and 0 bases at J, with 5 bases between the two ends. The V gene's germline CDR1 is SGHAT and CDR2 FQNNGV. This CDR3 region has 13 residues.

The chain recombines TRBV9 with TRBJ2-1, with TRBD2 matching over 13 bases. V gave up 3 bases and J gave up 7 bases; unmatched junction bases: 7. The CDR3 runs to 16 residues. Per the germline V gene, CDR1 is SGDLS and CDR2 is YYNGEE. The CDR3 here is CASSDPGTSGKNEQFF. Written as DNA, the CDR3 is TGTGCCAGCAGCGACCCCGGGACTAGCGGGAAGAATGAGCAGTTCTTC.

This clone was found once. The V gene is TRBV4-2, the J gene TRBJ1-1, with unresolved D. This CDR3 is 16 amino acids long. Germline V lookup: CDR1 LGHNA, CDR2 YNFKEQ. V lost 0 bases, J lost 0 bases, and 11 bases lay in between. In DNA, the CDR3 is TGTGCCAGCAGCCAAGATCAGGAGGATTTGAACACTGAAGCTTTCTTT. It translates to CASSQDQEDLNTEAFF.

This clone came up once. V gene TRBV27 combines with J gene TRBJ2-7; TRBD2 aligns across 8 bases. V trimming: 6 bases; J trimming: 5 bases; junction bases outside the gene matches: 12. The CDR3 is 15 residues long. Per the germline V gene, CDR1 is MNHEY and CDR2 is SMNVEV (reference sequence). The CDR3, as DNA: TGTGCCAGCAGGAATACGTGGGACGGGGGGGACGAGCAGTACTTC. Translation gives CASRNTWDGGDEQYF.

This clone has a single count. The gene calls are TRBV15 and TRBJ1-1; no firm D call. Trimming left V 1 base short and J 0 bases short, with 9 bases between. Looked up from germline, CDR1 is LNHNV and CDR2 is YYDKDF (reference sequence). The CDR3 is 15 residues long. CDR3 sequence reads: CATSRAKGLNTEAFF. In DNA, the CDR3 is TGTGCCACCAGCAGAGCAAAGGGTCTGAACACTGAAGCTTTCTTT. Full variable domain (rest looked up from reference TRBV15 and TRBJ1-1): DAMVIQNPRYQVTQFGKPVTLSCSQTLNHNVMYWYQQKSSQAPKLLFHYYDKDFNNEADTPDNFQSRRPNTSFCFLDIRSPGLGDTAMYLCATSRAKGLNTEAFFGQGTRLTVV.

V gene TRBV29-1 combines with J gene TRBJ2-1, with 7 bases matching TRBD1. In germline, CDR1 is SQVTM, CDR2 ANQGSEA. The CDR3 has 14 residues. V was clipped by 2 bases and J by 3 bases; unmatched bases: 4. CDR3 DNA sequence: TGCAGCGTTGAACTTGGGACAGTCTACAATGAGCAGTTCTTC. This gives the protein CSVELGTVYNEQFF.

The chain is built from TRBV18 and TRBJ2-6; possibly TRBD1 for D (5 bases). V shed 3 bases and J shed 0 bases, with 9 bases lying between them. From germline, CDR1 is KGHSH and CDR2 LQKENI. The CDR3 sequence is 16 residues long. DNA of the CDR3: TGTGCCAGCTCACCGGGGCAGTTCTCTGGGGCCAACGTCCTGACTTTC. Protein: CASSPGQFSGANVLTF.

This clone came up once. This chain uses TRBV11-2 with TRBJ1-2, with D uncertain. Trimming stripped 0 bases from V and 1 base from J, with 9 bases between. In germline, CDR1 is SGHAT, CDR2 FQNNGV. The CDR3 runs 15 residues. CDR3 coding DNA: TGTGCCAGCAGCTTAGATCTACGCAGTAACTATGGCTACACCTTC. Its protein product is CASSLDLRSNYGYTF.

The rearrangement links TRBV28 to TRBJ1-4; TRBD1 matches at 7 bases. With V trimmed by 4 bases and J by 11 bases, 10 bases remained unmatched. There are 14 residues in the CDR3. Germline V gene data show CDR1 as MDHEN and CDR2 as SYDVKM. DNA for the CDR3: TGTGCCAGCAGTTGGGCAACCAGGGGGGGGAAACTGTTTTTT. Translating it yields CASSWATRGGKLFF.

This clone was found once. The genes are TRBV5-1 and TRBJ2-5; D is uncertain. Germline CDR1 and CDR2: SGHRS and YFSETQ. V lost 3 bases to trimming and J lost 3 bases, with 9 bases between them. CDR3 size: 13 residues. In nucleotides, the CDR3 is TGCGCCAGCAGCTGGGCTGCTGAAGAGACCCAGTACTTC. Its translation: CASSWAAEETQYF.

The chain carries TRBV11-3 and TRBJ2-5; 7 nucleotides agree with TRBD1. Germline CDR1 and CDR2: SGHNT and YENEEA. V dropped 5 bases and J dropped 2; count of bases not matched to a gene: 11. There are 16 residues in the CDR3. The CDR3 protein is CASSTGQVITQETQYF. In DNA form, the CDR3 reads TGTGCCAGCAGCACCGGACAGGTGATAACGCAAGAGACCCAGTACTTC.